Listed below are T cell receptor beta chains from one sample, sequenced in a study of OX40 agonist ivuxolimab in advanced cancers. Data came from immunoSEQ multiplex PCR; TCRdb stores just in-frame clones and leaves some out. This sample has tens of thousands of clones; 80% to 95% occur once, and the top ten carry 2% to 2.5%. This sample comprised CD4+ or CD8+ T cells sorted from blood, obtained in a trial of the OX40 agonist ivuxolimab. The source is an adult with an advanced solid tumor such as melanoma, head and neck, liver or kidney cancer. The CDR3 runs from the conserved cysteine through the conserved F or W. A D gene is named only where the DNA matches it firmly. A clone size is listed for some rows: how often the clone was seen (once, few, many), or a class if it is expanded.

>TRBJ1-3|TRBV11-3|NA|NA
CASSLDSNTIYF
TGTGCCAGCAGCTTAGACAGCAACACCATATATTTT
>TRBJ2-3|TRBV7-2|NA|TRBD2
CASSAKVRGGRDTQYF
TGTGCCAGCAGCGCAAAAGTGCGGGGGGGCAGGGATACGCAGTATTTT
>TRBJ1-1|TRBV7-9|NA|NA
CASSFRTAEGTEAFF
TGTGCCAGCAGCTTCCGGACAGCCGAAGGGACTGAAGCTTTCTTT
>TRBJ1-1|TRBV10-3|NA|TRBD1
CAISGNSQGTGEAFF
TGTGCCATCAGTGGGAATTCACAGGGGACCGGTGAAGCTTTCTTT
>TRBJ2-4|TRBV7-8|NA|TRBD2
CASSFRTSGGKKAKNIQYF
TGTGCCAGCAGCTTCAGGACTAGCGGGGGGAAGAAAGCCAAAAACATTCAGTACTTC
>TRBJ2-2|TRBV11-2|NA|NA
CATPTVPSVNTGELFF
TGTGCCACCCCTACAGTACCTAGTGTCAACACCGGGGAGCTGTTTTTT
>TRBJ2-3|TRBV9|once|NA
CASSSDVGGYTQYF
TGTGCCAGCAGCAGCGACGTGGGAGGATATACGCAGTATTTT
>TRBJ2-3|TRBV11-3|NA|TRBD2
CASSLGTSGGASDTQYF
TGTGCCAGCAGCTTAGGGACTAGCGGGGGGGCATCAGATACGCAGTATTTT
>TRBJ2-2|TRBV5-6|NA|TRBD1
CASSPTGQGITGELFF
TGTGCCAGCAGCCCCACGGGACAGGGGATAACCGGGGAGCTGTTTTTT
>TRBJ2-5|TRBV9|NA|NA
CASSLAPQETQYF
TGTGCCAGCAGTCTAGCGCCTCAAGAGACCCAGTACTTC
>TRBJ1-2|TRBV23-1|NA|NA
CASSQSDRPNYGYTF
TGCGCCAGCAGTCAATCGGACCGTCCTAACTATGGCTACACCTTC
>TRBJ2-5|TRBV28|NA|NA
CASSLGDQETQYF
TGTGCCAGCAGTTTGGGGGATCAAGAGACCCAGTACTTC
>TRBJ2-2|TRBV10-2|NA|NA
CASRTGPAGELFF
TGCGCCAGCAGGACAGGACCTGCCGGGGAGCTGTTTTTT
>TRBJ1-6|TRBV11-2|NA|NA
CASSRRGGGNNSPLHF
TGTGCCAGCAGCCGTCGAGGTGGGGGGAATAATTCACCCCTCCACTTT
>TRBJ1-2|TRBV5-5|NA|NA
CASSPTGTTYGYTF
TGTGCCAGCAGCCCGACAGGTACTACTTATGGCTACACCTTC
>TRBJ2-7|TRBV10-3|NA|TRBD2
CATGGVSYEQYF
TGTGCCACCGGGGGGGTGTCCTACGAGCAGTACTTC
>TRBJ2-1|TRBV4-1|NA|NA
CASSQVEAGLNEQFF
TGCGCCAGCAGCCAAGTAGAAGCAGGGCTCAATGAGCAGTTCTTC
>TRBJ1-2|TRBV7-2|NA|NA
CASSPSRWDYGYTF
TGTGCCAGCAGCCCCTCCCGGTGGGACTATGGCTACACCTTC
>TRBJ2-3|TRBV30|NA|TRBD2
CAWSVRRGGADTQYF
TGTGCCTGGAGTGTACGGCGGGGGGGAGCAGATACGCAGTATTTT
>TRBJ2-3|TRBV15|NA|NA
CATSRGGGTDTQYF
TGTGCCACCAGCAGAGGGGGAGGAACAGATACGCAGTATTTT
>TRBJ2-3|TRBV7-8|once|NA
CASSLGSSAITDTQYF
TGTGCCAGCAGCTTAGGTAGTAGCGCCATCACAGATACGCAGTATTTT
>TRBJ2-1|TRBV2|NA|NA
CASHASSSYNEQFF
TGTGCCAGCCATGCGTCAAGCTCCTACAATGAGCAGTTCTTC
>TRBJ2-7|TRBV7-2|NA|TRBD2
CASSLSGFSGSVYEQYF
TGTGCCAGCAGCTTATCCGGGTTTAGCGGGAGCGTCTACGAGCAGTACTTC
>TRBJ1-5|TRBV5-1|NA|TRBD1
CASASWGTASMRLTLNQPQHF
TGCGCCAGCGCCTCCTGGGGGACAGCCTCCATGCGACTTACTCTCAATCAGCCCCAGCATTTT
>TRBJ2-1|TRBV5-5|NA|NA
CASSFSRGTYNEQFF
TGTGCCAGCAGCTTCTCACGGGGGACCTACAATGAGCAGTTCTTC
>TRBJ2-3|TRBV7-7|once|TRBD2
CASSRTSANTQYF
TGTGCCAGCAGCCGGACTAGCGCGAATACGCAGTATTTT
>TRBJ2-2|TRBV7-2|NA|NA
CASSLELAPGELFF
TGTGCCAGCAGCTTAGAGCTAGCTCCCGGGGAGCTGTTTTTT
>TRBJ2-7|TRBV11-2|NA|TRBD2
CASSSLAGHGYF
TGTGCCAGCAGCTCCTTAGCGGGGCATGGATACTTC
>TRBJ1-1|TRBV2|NA|NA
CASRGLGNTEAFF
TGTGCCAGCAGGGGTTTGGGTAACACTGAAGCTTTCTTT
>TRBJ2-7|TRBV5-4|NA|NA
CASSLYWGGPGEQYF
TGTGCCAGCAGCTTGTATTGGGGGGGGCCGGGTGAGCAGTACTTC
>TRBJ2-5|TRBV7-2|NA|NA
CASSIWTRSQETQYF
TGTGCCAGCAGCATCTGGACTCGTTCCCAAGAGACCCAGTACTTC
>TRBJ1-1|TRBV6-6|once|NA
CASRSYHTAMNTEAFF
TGTGCCAGCAGGTCATACCATACAGCCATGAACACTGAAGCTTTCTTT
>TRBJ2-3|TRBV7-3|NA|TRBD2
CASSLGTSGVTDTQYF
TGTGCCAGCAGCCTCGGGACTAGCGGGGTGACAGATACGCAGTATTTT
>TRBJ2-3|TRBV5-8|once|TRBD2
CASKETGGPDTQYF
TGTGCCAGCAAGGAAACGGGAGGTCCAGATACGCAGTATTTT
>TRBJ2-7|TRBV11-2|NA|TRBD1
CASSLEGTGFPYEQYF
TGTGCCAGCAGCTTAGAAGGGACAGGGTTTCCCTACGAGCAGTACTTC
>TRBJ2-1|TRBV6-5|once|TRBD2
CASSYSREGSYNEQFF
TGTGCCAGCAGTTACTCGAGGGAGGGCTCCTACAATGAGCAGTTCTTC
>TRBJ1-5|TRBV30|NA|TRBD1
CAWSHRGDQPQHF
TGTGCCTGGAGTCACAGGGGGGATCAGCCCCAGCATTTT
>TRBJ2-1|TRBV28|few|TRBD2
CASRRRLAGGLYEQFF
TGTGCCAGCAGGCGCCGACTAGCGGGGGGGCTCTATGAGCAGTTCTTC
>TRBJ2-5|TRBV11-2|NA|NA
CASSGQPQETQYF
TGTGCCAGCAGTGGGCAACCCCAAGAGACCCAGTACTTC
>TRBJ1-5|TRBV2|NA|NA
CASSGVGTNQPQHF
TGTGCCAGCAGTGGGGTCGGGACAAATCAGCCCCAGCATTTT
>TRBJ2-5|TRBV6-6|NA|NA
CASSYTGDGQETQYF
TGTGCCAGCAGTTACACGGGGGACGGGCAAGAGACCCAGTACTTC